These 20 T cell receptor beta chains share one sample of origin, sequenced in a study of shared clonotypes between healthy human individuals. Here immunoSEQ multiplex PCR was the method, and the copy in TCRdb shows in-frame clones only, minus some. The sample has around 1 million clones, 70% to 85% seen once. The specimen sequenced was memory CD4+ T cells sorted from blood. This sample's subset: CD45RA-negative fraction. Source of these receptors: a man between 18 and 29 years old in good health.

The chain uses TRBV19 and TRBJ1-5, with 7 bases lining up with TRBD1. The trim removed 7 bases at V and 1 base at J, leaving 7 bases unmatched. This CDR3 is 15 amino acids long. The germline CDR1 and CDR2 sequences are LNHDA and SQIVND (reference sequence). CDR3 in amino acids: CASTRGTESNQPQHF. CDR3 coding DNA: TGTGCCAGTACCAGGGGGACAGAGAGCAATCAGCCCCAGCATTTT.

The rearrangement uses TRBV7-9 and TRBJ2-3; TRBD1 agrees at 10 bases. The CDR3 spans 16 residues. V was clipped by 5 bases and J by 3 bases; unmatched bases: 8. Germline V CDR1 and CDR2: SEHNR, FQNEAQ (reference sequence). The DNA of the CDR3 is TGTGCCAGCAGCCCGGGACAGGGGTCTATGACAGATACGCAGTATTTT. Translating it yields CASSPGQGSMTDTQYF.

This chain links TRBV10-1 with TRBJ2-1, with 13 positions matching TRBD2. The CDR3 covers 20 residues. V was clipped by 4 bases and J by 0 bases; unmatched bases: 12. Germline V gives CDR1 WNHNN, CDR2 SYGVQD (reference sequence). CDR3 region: CASSGSRGLAGPHSYNEQFF. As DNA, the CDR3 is TGCGCCAGCAGTGGGTCGCGGGGACTAGCGGGGCCGCACTCCTACAATGAGCAGTTCTTC.

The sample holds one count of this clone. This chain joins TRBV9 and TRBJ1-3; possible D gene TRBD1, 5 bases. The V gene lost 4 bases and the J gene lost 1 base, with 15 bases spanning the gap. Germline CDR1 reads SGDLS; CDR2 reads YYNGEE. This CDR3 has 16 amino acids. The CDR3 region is CASSRWGDRSGNTIYF. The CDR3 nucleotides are TGTGCCAGCAGCCGTTGGGGGGATAGGTCTGGAAACACCATATATTTT.

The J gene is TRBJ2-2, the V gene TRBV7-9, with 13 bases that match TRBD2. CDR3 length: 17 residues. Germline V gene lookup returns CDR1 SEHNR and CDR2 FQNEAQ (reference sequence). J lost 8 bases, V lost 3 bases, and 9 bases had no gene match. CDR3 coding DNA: TGTGCCAGCAGCTTCATTTCGGGGACTAGCGGGATTGGGGAGCTGTTTTTT. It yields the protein CASSFISGTSGIGELFF.

CDR3 sequence: CASNGAGGQNTEAFF. The DNA for the CDR3 is TGCGCCAGCAACGGGGCAGGGGGCCAGAACACTGAAGCTTTCTTT. This sequence joins TRBV5-1 and TRBJ1-1, with 8 bases lining up with TRBD1. The CDR3 has 15 amino acids. J was trimmed by 1 base and V by 6 bases; bases with no gene match: 8. CDR1 and CDR2 (germline): SGHRS, YFSETQ.

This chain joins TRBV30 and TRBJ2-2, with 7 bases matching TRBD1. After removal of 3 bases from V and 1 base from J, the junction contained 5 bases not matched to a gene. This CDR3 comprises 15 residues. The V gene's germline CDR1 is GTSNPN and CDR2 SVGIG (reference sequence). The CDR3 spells CAWSRGTVNTGELFF. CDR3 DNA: TGTGCCTGGAGCAGAGGGACAGTGAACACCGGGGAGCTGTTTTTT.

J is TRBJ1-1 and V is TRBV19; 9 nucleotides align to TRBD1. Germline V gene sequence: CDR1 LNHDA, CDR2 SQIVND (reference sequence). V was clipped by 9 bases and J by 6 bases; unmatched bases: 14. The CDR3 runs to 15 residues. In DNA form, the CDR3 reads TGTGCCAGCGCGACAGGGGGTGGAGGGGCCCCTGAAGCTTTCTTT. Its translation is CASATGGGGAPEAFF.

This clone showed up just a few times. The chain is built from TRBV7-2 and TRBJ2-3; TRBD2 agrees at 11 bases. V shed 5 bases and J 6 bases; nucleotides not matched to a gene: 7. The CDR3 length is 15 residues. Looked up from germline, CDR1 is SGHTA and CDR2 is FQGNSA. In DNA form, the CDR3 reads TGTGCCAGCAGCCGTAGCGGGGGGGCCTCCGATACGCAGTATTTT. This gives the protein CASSRSGGASDTQYF.

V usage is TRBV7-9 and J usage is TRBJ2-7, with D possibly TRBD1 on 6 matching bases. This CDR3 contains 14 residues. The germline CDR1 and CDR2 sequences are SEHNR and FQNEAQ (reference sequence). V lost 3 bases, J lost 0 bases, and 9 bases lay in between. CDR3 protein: CASSFRDTSYEQYF. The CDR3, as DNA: TGTGCCAGCAGCTTTAGGGACACCTCCTACGAGCAGTACTTC.

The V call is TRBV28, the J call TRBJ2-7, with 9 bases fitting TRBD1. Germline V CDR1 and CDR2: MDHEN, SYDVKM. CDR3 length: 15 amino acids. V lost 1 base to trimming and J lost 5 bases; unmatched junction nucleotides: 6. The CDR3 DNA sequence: TGTGCCAGCAGTTTATCGGACAGGGGATTGGACGAGCAGTACTTC. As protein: CASSLSDRGLDEQYF.

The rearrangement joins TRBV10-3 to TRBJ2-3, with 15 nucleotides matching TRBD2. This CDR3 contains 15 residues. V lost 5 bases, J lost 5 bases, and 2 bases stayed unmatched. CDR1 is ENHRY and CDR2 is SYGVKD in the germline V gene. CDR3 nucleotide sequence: TGTGCCATCAGTATGGGACTAGCGGGAGGAGATACGCAGTATTTT. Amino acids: CAISMGLAGGDTQYF.

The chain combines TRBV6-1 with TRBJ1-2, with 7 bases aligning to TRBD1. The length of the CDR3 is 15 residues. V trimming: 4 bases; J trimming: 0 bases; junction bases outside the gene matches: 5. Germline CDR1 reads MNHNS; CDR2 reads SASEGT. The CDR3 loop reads CASSGGTDTNYGYTF. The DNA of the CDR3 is TGTGCCAGCAGTGGGGGGACAGACACTAACTATGGCTACACCTTC.

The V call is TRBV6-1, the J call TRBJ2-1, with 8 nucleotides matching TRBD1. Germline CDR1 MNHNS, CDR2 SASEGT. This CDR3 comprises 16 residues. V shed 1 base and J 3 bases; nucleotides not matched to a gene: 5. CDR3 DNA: TGTGCCAGCAGTGAAGTGGACAGGGAAATCTACAATGAGCAGTTCTTC. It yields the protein CASSEVDREIYNEQFF.

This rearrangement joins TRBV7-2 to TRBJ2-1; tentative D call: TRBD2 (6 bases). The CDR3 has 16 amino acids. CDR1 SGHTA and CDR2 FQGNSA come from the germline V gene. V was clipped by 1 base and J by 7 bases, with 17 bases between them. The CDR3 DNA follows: TGTGCCAGCAGCTTAGACCCCGCAGCGGGCTTGAATGAGCAGTTCTTC. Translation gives CASSLDPAAGLNEQFF.

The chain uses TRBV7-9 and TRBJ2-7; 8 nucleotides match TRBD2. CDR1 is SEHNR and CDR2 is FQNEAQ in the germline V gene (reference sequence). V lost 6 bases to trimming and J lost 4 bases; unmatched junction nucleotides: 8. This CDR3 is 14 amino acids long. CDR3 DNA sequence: TGTGCCAGCAGTGGACGGGAGGGGTTATACGAGCAGTACTTC. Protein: CASSGREGLYEQYF.

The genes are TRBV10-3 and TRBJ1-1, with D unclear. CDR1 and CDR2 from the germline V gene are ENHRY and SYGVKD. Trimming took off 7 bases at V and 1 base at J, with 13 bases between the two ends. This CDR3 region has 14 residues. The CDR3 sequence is CAIIETGRNTEAFF. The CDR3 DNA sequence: TGTGCCATCATCGAGACTGGGAGGAACACTGAAGCTTTCTTT.

The CDR3 loop reads CASSVRAEPYEQYF. The DNA for the CDR3 is TGTGCCAGCAGCGTCCGAGCGGAACCCTACGAGCAGTACTTC. The chain recombines TRBV9 with TRBJ2-7; D may be TRBD2 (5 bases). Germline V lookup: CDR1 SGDLS, CDR2 YYNGEE. CDR3 length: 14 amino acids. V was cut by 2 bases and J by 2 bases, with 11 bases left in between.

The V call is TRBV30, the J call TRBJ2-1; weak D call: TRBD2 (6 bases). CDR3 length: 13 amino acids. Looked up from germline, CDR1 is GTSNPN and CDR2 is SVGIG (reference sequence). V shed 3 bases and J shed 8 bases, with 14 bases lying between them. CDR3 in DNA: TGTGCCTGGAGGCGTCTAGCGACACATGAGCAGTTCTTC. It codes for CAWRRLATHEQFF.

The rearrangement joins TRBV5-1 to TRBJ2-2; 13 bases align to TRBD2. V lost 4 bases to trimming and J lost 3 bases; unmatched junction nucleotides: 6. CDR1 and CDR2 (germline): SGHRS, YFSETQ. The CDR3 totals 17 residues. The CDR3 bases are TGCGCCAGCAGCAGTTCTACTAGCGGGAGGGACACCGGGGAGCTGTTTTTT. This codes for CASSSSTSGRDTGELFF. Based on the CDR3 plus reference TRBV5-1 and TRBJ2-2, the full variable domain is KAGVTQTPRYLIKTRGQQVTLSCSPISGHRSVSWYQQTPGQGLQFLFEYFSETQRNKGNFPGRFSGRQFSNSRSEMNVSTLELGDSALYLCASSSSTSGRDTGELFFGEGSRLTVL.